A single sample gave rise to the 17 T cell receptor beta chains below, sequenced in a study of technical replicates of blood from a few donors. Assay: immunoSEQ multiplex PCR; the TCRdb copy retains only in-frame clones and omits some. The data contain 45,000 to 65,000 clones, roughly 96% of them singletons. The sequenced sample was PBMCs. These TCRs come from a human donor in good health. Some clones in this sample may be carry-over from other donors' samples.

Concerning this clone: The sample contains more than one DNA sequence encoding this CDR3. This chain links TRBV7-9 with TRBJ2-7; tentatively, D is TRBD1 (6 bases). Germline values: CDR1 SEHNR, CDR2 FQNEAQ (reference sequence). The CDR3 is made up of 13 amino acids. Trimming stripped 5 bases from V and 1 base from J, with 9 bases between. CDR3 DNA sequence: TGTGCCAGCAGCGGGGGCAGGTCCTACGAGCAGTACTTC. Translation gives CASSGGRSYEQYF.

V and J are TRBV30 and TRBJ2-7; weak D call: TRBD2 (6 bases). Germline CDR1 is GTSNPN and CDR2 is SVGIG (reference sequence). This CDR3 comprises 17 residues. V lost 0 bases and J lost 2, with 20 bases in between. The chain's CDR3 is CAWSVRDSTESTYEQYF. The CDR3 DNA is TGTGCCTGGAGTGTGAGGGACTCCACAGAGTCGACCTACGAGCAGTACTTC.

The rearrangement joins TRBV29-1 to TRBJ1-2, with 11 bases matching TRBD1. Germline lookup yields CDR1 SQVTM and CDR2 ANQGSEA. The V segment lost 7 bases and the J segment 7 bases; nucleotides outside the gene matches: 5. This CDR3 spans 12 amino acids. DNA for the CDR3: TGCAGCGGTGGGACAGGGGGATTTGGCTACACCTTC. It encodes CSGGTGGFGYTF.

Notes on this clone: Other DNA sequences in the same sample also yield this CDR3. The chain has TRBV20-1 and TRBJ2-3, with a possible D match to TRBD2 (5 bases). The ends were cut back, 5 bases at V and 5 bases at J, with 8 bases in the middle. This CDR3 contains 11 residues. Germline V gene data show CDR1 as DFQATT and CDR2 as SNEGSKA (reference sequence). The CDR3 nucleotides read TGCAGTGCTCCCCGGGGAGATACGCAGTATTTT. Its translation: CSAPRGDTQYF.

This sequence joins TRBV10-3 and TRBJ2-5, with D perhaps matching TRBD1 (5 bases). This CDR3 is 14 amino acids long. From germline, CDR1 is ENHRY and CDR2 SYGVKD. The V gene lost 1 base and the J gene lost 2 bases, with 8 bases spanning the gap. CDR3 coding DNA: TGTGCCATCAGTGAGTTGCAGGGACAAGAGACCCAGTACTTC. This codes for CAISELQGQETQYF.

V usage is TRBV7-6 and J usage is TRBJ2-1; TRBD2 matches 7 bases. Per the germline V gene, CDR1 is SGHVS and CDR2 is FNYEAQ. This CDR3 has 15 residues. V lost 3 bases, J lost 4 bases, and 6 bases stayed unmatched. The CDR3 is CASSLGGTTYNEQFF. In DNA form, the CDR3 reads TGTGCCAGCAGCTTGGGAGGGACTACATACAATGAGCAGTTCTTC. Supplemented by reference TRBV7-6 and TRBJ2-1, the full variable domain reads GAGVSQSPRYKVTKRGQDVALRCDPISGHVSLYWYRQALGQGPEFLTYFNYEAQQDKSGLPNDRFSAERPEGSISTLTIQRTEQRDSAMYRCASSLGGTTYNEQFFGPGTRLTVL.

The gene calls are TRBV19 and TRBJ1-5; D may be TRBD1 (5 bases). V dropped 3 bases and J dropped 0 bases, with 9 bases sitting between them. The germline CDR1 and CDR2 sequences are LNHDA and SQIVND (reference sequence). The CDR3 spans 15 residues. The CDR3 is CASSIVGGSNQPQHF. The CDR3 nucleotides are TGTGCCAGTAGTATTGTCGGGGGTAGCAATCAGCCCCAGCATTTT.

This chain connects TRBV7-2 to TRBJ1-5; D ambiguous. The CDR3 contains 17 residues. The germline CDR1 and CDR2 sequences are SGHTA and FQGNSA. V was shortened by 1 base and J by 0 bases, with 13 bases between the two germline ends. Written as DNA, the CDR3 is TGTGCCAGCAGCTTAGGGGCAGGTTCGAATAGCAATCAGCCCCAGCATTTT. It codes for CASSLGAGSNSNQPQHF. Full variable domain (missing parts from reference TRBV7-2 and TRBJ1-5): GAGVSQSPSNKVTEKGKDVELRCDPISGHTALYWYRQSLGQGLEFLIYFQGNSAPDKSGLPSDRFSAERTGGSVSTLTIQRTQQEDSAVYLCASSLGAGSNSNQPQHFGDGTRLSIL.

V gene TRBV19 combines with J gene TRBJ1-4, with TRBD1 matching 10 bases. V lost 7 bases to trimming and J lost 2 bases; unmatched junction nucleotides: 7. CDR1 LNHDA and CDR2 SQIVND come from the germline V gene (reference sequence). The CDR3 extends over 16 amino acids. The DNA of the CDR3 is TGTGCCAGTACAAGACAGGGGGCCGCTACTAATGAAAAACTGTTTTTT. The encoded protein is CASTRQGAATNEKLFF. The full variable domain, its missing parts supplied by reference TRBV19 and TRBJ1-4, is DGGITQSPKYLFRKEGQNVTLSCEQNLNHDAMYWYRQDPGQGLRLIYYSQIVNDFQKGDIAEGYSVSREKKESFPLTVTSAQKNPTAFYLCASTRQGAATNEKLFFGSGTQLSVL.

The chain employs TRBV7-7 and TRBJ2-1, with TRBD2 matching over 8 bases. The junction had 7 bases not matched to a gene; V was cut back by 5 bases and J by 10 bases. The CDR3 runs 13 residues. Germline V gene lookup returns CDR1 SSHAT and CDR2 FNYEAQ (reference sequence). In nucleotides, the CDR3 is TGTGCCAGCAGCATTAGCGGGAATCGGGAGCAGTTCTTC. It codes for CASSISGNREQFF.

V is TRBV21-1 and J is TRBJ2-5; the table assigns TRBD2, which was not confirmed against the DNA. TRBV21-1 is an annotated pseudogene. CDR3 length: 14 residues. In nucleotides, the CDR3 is TGTGCCAGCCGACTAGCGGGGGGCGGGGAGACCCAGTACTTC. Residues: CASRLAGGGETQYF.

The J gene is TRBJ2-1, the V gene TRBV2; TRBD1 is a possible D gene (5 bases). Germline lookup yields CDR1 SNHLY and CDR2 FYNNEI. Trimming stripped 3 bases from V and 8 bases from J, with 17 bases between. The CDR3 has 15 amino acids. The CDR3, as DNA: TGTGCCAGCAGTGAGCGTACAGGACGAGTCGATGAGCAGTTCTTC. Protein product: CASSERTGRVDEQFF.

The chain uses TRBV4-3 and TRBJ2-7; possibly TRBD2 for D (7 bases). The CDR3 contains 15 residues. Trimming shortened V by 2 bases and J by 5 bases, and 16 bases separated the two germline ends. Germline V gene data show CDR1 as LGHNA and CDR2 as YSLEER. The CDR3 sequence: CASSQSRGLGDEQYF. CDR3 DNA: TGCGCCAGCAGCCAATCGCGGGGGCTGGGCGACGAGCAGTACTTC.

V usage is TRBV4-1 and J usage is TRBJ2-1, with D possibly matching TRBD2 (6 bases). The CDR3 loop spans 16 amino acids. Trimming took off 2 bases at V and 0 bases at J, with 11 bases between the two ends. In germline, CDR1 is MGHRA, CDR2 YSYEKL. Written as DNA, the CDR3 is TGCGCCAGCAGCCAAAGGACTATGAGCTCCTACAATGAGCAGTTCTTC. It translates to CASSQRTMSSYNEQFF.

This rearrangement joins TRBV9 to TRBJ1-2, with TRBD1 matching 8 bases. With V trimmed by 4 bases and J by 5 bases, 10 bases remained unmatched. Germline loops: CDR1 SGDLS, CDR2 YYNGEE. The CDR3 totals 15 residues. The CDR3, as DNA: TGTGCCAGCAGCCCCCGGACAGGGATTGGGTATGGCTACACCTTC. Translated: CASSPRTGIGYGYTF.

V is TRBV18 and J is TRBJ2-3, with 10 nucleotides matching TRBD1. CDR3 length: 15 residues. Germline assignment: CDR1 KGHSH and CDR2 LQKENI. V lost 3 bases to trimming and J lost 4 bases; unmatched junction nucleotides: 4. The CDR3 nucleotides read TGTGCCAGCTCACCGACAGGGGGCAGGGCAGATACGCAGTATTTT. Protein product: CASSPTGGRADTQYF.

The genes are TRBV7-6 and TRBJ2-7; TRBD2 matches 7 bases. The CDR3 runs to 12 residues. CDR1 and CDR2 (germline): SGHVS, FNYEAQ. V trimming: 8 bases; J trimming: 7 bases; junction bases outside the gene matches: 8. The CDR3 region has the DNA TGTGCCAGCGGGAGGGACCGGAGGGAGCAGTACTTC. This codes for CASGRDRREQYF.